Below are 12 T cell receptor beta chains sequenced from a single sample in a study of cytomegalovirus exposure and HLA in healthy donors. This PCR relied on a set of 60 Vbeta primers and 13 Jbeta primers. Here immunoSEQ multiplex PCR was the method, and the copy in TCRdb shows in-frame clones only, minus some. The repertoire holds some 150,000 clones, with approximately 84% as singletons. Sequenced sample: PBMCs. Receptors were obtained from a woman between 50 and 59 years old in good health and CMV-seropositive.

The V gene is TRBV28, the J gene TRBJ1-2; D possibly corresponds to TRBD1 (5 bases). V shed 5 bases and J shed 2 bases, with 15 bases lying between them. Germline assignment: CDR1 MDHEN and CDR2 SYDVKM. CDR3 size: 15 residues. CDR3 nucleotides: TGTGCCAGCAGTCCCATCGGCAGGGCCAACTATGGCTACACCTTC. This translates into CASSPIGRANYGYTF.

The chain is built from TRBV11-2 and TRBJ2-2; a weak D match, TRBD2 (5 bases). V was clipped by 4 bases and J by 4 bases, with 7 bases between them. Germline CDR1 reads SGHAT; CDR2 reads FQNNGV. The CDR3 has 13 residues. For the CDR3, the DNA is TGTGCCAGCAGCTCAGCGGTCACCGGGGAGCTGTTTTTT. It encodes CASSSAVTGELFF.

The chain couples TRBV6-5 to TRBJ1-2; 7 nucleotides agree with TRBD1. The germline CDR1 and CDR2 sequences are MNHEY and SVGAGI. The CDR3 extends over 13 amino acids. J gave up 2 bases and V 7 bases, and 4 bases lay outside the gene matches. The CDR3 nucleotides are TGTGCCAGCAAGGCAGGGGGGAACTATGGCTACACCTTC. This encodes CASKAGGNYGYTF.

Only one count was recorded for this clone. The rearrangement uses TRBV28 and TRBJ2-1, with TRBD1 identical over 7 bases. Germline lookup yields CDR1 MDHEN and CDR2 SYDVKM. The CDR3 is 14 amino acids. Trimming removed 7 bases from V and 9 bases from J; junction bases left unmatched: 12. CDR3: CASTNPPQGPEQFF. The CDR3 DNA reads as TGTGCCAGCACCAACCCCCCACAGGGGCCTGAGCAGTTCTTC.

V usage is TRBV11-2 and J usage is TRBJ2-7, with D perhaps matching TRBD2 (5 bases). The CDR3 spans 14 residues. In germline, CDR1 is SGHAT, CDR2 FQNNGV. The germline V and J ends were trimmed by 2 bases and 11 bases, with 19 bases remaining between them. CDR3 protein: CASSLLNGGDREYF. The DNA of the CDR3 is TGTGCCAGCAGCTTATTAAATGGAGGAGACCGTGAGTACTTC. Looking up the rest from reference TRBV11-2 and TRBJ2-7 gives the full variable domain: EAGVAQSPRYKIIEKRQSVAFWCNPISGHATLYWYQQILGQGPKLLIQFQNNGVVDDSQLPKDRFSAERLKGVDSTLKIQPAKLEDSAVYLCASSLLNGGDREYFGPGTRLTVT.

This sequence joins TRBV7-2 and TRBJ2-7; D may be TRBD1 (5 bases). V was pared by 5 bases and J by 0 bases, with 8 bases between. The CDR3 spans 13 residues. CDR1 SGHTA and CDR2 FQGNSA come from the germline V gene. CDR3: CASSGASSYEQYF. Here the CDR3 DNA reads TGTGCCAGCAGCGGGGCCAGCTCCTACGAGCAGTACTTC.

This chain joins TRBV6-5 and TRBJ1-1; perhaps TRBD1 as D (6 bases). CDR3 size: 15 residues. The ends were cut back, 2 bases at V and 2 bases at J, with 12 bases in the middle. The germline CDR1 and CDR2 sequences are MNHEY and SVGAGI. DNA for the CDR3: TGTGCCAGCAGTTACCTCCCGGACAGCAACACTGAAGCTTTCTTT. It specifies CASSYLPDSNTEAFF.

The chain links TRBV7-9 to TRBJ2-7, with TRBD1 identical over 10 bases. Germline V CDR1 and CDR2: SEHNR, FQNEAQ (reference sequence). V shed 4 bases and J 4 bases; nucleotides not matched to a gene: 19. The CDR3 totals 19 residues. CDR3 in amino acids: CASSSPYISRDRGEYEQYF. The CDR3 DNA follows: TGTGCCAGCAGCTCCCCCTATATAAGCCGGGACAGGGGTGAGTACGAGCAGTACTTC.

This clone was detected only a few times. V gene TRBV29-1 combines with J gene TRBJ2-1; 9 nucleotides match TRBD1. The ends lost 8 bases at V and 5 bases at J; junction bases unmatched: 13. Germline CDR1 reads SQVTM; CDR2 reads ANQGSEA. The CDR3 contains 15 residues. CDR3 sequence reads: CSTEVWGQGNNEQFF. The CDR3 bases are TGCAGCACCGAGGTCTGGGGACAGGGAAACAATGAGCAGTTCTTC.

In DNA, the CDR3 is TGCAGCGTTGAAGGACAGGGGAACACTGAAGCTTTCTTT. Translating it yields CSVEGQGNTEAFF. The chain is built from TRBV29-1 and TRBJ1-1; 7 bases match TRBD1. V lost 1 base to trimming and J lost 1 base; unmatched junction nucleotides: 0. Germline CDR1 SQVTM, CDR2 ANQGSEA. This CDR3 is 13 amino acids long.

The chain joins TRBV5-4 to TRBJ2-7; 8 nucleotides align to TRBD1. V shed 4 bases and J 5 bases; nucleotides not matched to a gene: 11. Germline V gene lookup returns CDR1 SGHNT and CDR2 YYREEE (reference sequence). CDR3 size: 15 residues. CDR3 in amino acids: CASSEPGQEGDEQYF. In nucleotides, the CDR3 is TGTGCCAGCAGCGAGCCGGGACAGGAGGGGGACGAGCAGTACTTC.

This clone has more than one count but fewer than ten. The chain carries TRBV10-3 and TRBJ1-1; D unresolved. Germline loops: CDR1 ENHRY, CDR2 SYGVKD. V was clipped by 6 bases and J by 2 bases, with 7 bases between them. The CDR3 runs 12 residues. The DNA for the CDR3 is TGTGCCATCAGGGGCCTTAACACTGAAGCTTTCTTT. This translates into CAIRGLNTEAFF.